This T cell receptor beta chain was identified in a study of control samples from healthy donors and cancer patients. Germline CDR1 is MGHRA and CDR2 is YSYEKL. V was cut by 2 bases and J by 7 bases, with 14 bases left in between. The CDR3 consists of 14 residues. Libraries were prepared by immunoSEQ multiplex PCR; TCRdb keeps only in-frame clonotypes and omits some of them. The table shows about 92,000 clones, with 82% occurring only once. This TCR derives from a woman aged 60-75 years in good health. The material sequenced was blood. V gene TRBV4-1 combines with J gene TRBJ1-2; D remains unclear. CDR3 residues: CASSQPSRLFGYTF. The CDR3 DNA reads as TGCGCCAGCAGCCAACCCAGCCGACTGTTTGGCTACACCTTC.